The clone carrying this TCR beta chain is categorized as medium-sized. The antigen is undetermined. Every patient relapsed after autologous stem cell transplantation, and brentuximab vedotin exposure varied. Negative magnetic selection isolated CD4+ T cells from thawed PBMCs. Complete response, partial response or progressive disease was recorded as best response. This record comes from a study of PD-1 blockade in classical Hodgkin lymphoma. Clones were read by immunoSEQ multiplex PCR, and TCRdb kept only the in-frame ones, dropping some. This sample carries tens of thousands of clones, around 84% of them seen once, and the ten largest clones take about 1.7%. Study-wide points: Diversity similar to that of newly diagnosed patients was seen at baseline in complete responders. Exclusion applied to patients who initiated nivolumab less than 1 year following ASCT. The CD4+ diversity rise by C4D1 was clearest in complete responders.

With 5 bases clipped from V and 7 bases from J, the junction kept 11 bases outside the gene matches. This CDR3 has 14 residues. CDR1 and CDR2 (germline): MNHEY, SVGAGI. The material was CD4+ T cells from blood, obtained at baseline. The V call is TRBV6-5, the J call TRBJ2-7; 7 nucleotides agree with TRBD1. This sequence originates from a human donor with classical Hodgkin lymphoma. The CDR3 region is CASSTGDRSDEQYF. DNA of the CDR3: TGTGCCAGCAGTACCGGGGACAGATCCGATGAGCAGTACTTC.